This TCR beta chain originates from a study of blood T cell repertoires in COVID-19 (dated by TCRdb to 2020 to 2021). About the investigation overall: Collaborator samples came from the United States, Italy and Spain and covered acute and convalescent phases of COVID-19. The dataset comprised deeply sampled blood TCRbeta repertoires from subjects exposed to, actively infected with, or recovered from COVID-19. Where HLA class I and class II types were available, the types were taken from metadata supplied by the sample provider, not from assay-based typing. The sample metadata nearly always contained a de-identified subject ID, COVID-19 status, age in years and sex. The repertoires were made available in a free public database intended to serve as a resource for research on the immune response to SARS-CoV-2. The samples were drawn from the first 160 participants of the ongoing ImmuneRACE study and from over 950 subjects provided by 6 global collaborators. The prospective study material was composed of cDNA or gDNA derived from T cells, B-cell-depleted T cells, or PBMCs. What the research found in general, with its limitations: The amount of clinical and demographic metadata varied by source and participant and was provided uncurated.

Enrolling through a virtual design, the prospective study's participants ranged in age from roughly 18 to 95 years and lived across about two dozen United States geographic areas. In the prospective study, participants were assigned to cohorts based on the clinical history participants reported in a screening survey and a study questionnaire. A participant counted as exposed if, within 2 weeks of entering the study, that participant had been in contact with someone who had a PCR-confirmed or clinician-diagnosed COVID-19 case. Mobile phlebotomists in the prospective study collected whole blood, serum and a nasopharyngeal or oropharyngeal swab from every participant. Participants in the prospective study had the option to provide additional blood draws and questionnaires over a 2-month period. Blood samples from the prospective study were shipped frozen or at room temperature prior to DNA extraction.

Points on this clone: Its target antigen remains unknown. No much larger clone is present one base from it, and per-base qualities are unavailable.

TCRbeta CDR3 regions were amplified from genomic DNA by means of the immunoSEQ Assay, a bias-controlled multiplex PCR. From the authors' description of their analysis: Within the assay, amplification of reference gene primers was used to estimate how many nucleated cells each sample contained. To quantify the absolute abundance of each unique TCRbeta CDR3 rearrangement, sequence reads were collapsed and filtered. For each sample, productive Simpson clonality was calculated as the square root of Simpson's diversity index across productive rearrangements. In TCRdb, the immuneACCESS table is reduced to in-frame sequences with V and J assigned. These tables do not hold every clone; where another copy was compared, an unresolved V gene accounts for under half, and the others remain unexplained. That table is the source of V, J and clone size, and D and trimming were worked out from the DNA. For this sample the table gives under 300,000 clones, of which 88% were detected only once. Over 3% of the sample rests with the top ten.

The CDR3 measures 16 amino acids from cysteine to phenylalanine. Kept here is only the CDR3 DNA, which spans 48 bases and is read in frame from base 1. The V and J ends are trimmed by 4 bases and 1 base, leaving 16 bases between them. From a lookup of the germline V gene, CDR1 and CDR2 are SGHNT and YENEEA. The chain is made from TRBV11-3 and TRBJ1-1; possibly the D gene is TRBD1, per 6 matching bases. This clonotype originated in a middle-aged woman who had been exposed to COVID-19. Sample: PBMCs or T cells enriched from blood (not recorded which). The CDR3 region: CASSSPQGWGNTEAFF. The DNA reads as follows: TGTGCCAGCAGCTCGCCACAGGGATGGGGGAACACTGAAGCTTTCTTT.